Below, 4 T cell receptor beta chains from the same sample are listed, as sequenced in a study of blood T cell repertoires in COVID-19. Here immunoSEQ multiplex PCR was the method, and the copy in TCRdb shows in-frame clones only, minus some. The data contain fewer than 110,000 clones, less than 85% of them singletons. Sequenced sample: peripheral blood. The receptors originated from an older woman with active or convalescent COVID-19.

This chain joins TRBV25-1 and TRBJ2-3, with D possibly being TRBD1 (6 bases). The CDR3 is made up of 14 amino acids. Germline CDR1 and CDR2: MGHDK and SYGVNS. V was trimmed by 6 bases and J by 8 bases, leaving 18 bases between them. CDR3 protein: CASRADRSGSTQYF. The DNA of the CDR3 is TGTGCCAGCAGAGCCGACAGGTCGGGGAGTACGCAGTATTTT.

This rearrangement joins TRBV28 to TRBJ1-1, with TRBD1 matching 9 bases. CDR1 is MDHEN and CDR2 is SYDVKM in the germline V gene. Germline trimming cut 5 bases from V and 1 base from J; bases unmatched to any gene: 5. This CDR3 comprises 15 residues. This CDR3 is CASSPGQGRNTEAFF. In nucleotides, the CDR3 is TGTGCCAGCAGTCCTGGACAGGGGAGGAACACTGAAGCTTTCTTT.

The genes are TRBV2 and TRBJ1-2; 7 bases map to TRBD1. CDR1 and CDR2 from the germline V gene are SNHLY and FYNNEI. V dropped 10 bases and J dropped 4; count of bases not matched to a gene: 6. There are 12 residues in the CDR3. CDR3 in amino acids: CAKKQGSYGYTF. The CDR3 DNA reads TGTGCCAAAAAACAGGGGAGCTATGGCTACACCTTC. Full variable domain (missing parts from reference TRBV2 and TRBJ1-2): EPEVTQTPSHQVTQMGQEVILRCVPISNHLYFYWYRQILGQKVEFLVSFYNNEISEKSEIFDDQFSVERPDGSNFTLKIRSTKLEDSAMYFCAKKQGSYGYTFGSGTRLTVV.

This chain uses TRBV11-2 with TRBJ2-1; no clear D gene. The CDR3 is made up of 13 amino acids. Germline values: CDR1 SGHAT, CDR2 FQNNGV. Between the trimmed V and J ends, which lost 1 base and 12 bases, there was a span of 13 bases. The CDR3 sequence is CASSLGLLEGQFF. The CDR3 DNA sequence: TGTGCCAGCAGCTTAGGTCTCCTAGAAGGGCAGTTCTTC.